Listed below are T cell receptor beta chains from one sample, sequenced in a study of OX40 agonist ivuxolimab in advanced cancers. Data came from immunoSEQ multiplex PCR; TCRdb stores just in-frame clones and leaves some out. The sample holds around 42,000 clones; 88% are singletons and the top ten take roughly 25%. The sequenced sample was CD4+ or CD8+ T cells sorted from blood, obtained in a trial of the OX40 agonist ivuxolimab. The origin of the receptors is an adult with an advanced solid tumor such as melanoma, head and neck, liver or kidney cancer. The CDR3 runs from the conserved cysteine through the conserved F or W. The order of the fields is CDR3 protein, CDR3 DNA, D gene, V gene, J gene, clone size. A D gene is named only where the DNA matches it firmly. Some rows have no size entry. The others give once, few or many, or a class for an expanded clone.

CDR3 protein: CASSLVGERTDTQYF; CDR3 DNA: TGCGCCAGCAGCTTGGTTGGGGAGAGAACAGATACGCAGTATTTT; D gene: -; V gene: TRBV5-1; J gene: TRBJ2-3; clone size: -
CDR3 protein: CASSFLGNTGELFF; CDR3 DNA: TGTGCCAGCAGTTTCTTGGGGAACACCGGGGAGCTGTTTTTT; D gene: -; V gene: TRBV6-5; J gene: TRBJ2-2; clone size: -
CDR3 protein: CASSFPGLNTGELFF; CDR3 DNA: TGTGCCAGCAGCTTCCCGGGACTCAACACCGGGGAGCTGTTTTTT; D gene: -; V gene: TRBV7-9; J gene: TRBJ2-2; clone size: once
CDR3 protein: CASSLDREGEQFF; CDR3 DNA: TGTGCCAGCAGTTTGGACAGGGAGGGTGAGCAGTTCTTC; D gene: -; V gene: TRBV6-5; J gene: TRBJ2-1; clone size: -
CDR3 protein: CASSHTFRSGNTIYF; CDR3 DNA: TGCGCCAGCAGCCACACATTTCGCTCTGGAAACACCATATATTTT; D gene: -; V gene: TRBV4-1; J gene: TRBJ1-3; clone size: few
CDR3 protein: CASSLRGMGLEAFF; CDR3 DNA: TGTGCCAGCAGTTTGCGTGGGATGGGGCTTGAAGCTTTCTTT; D gene: -; V gene: TRBV28; J gene: TRBJ1-1; clone size: -
CDR3 protein: CASFLKGGQETQYF; CDR3 DNA: TGTGCCAGCTTTCTTAAGGGGGGTCAAGAGACCCAGTACTTC; D gene: -; V gene: TRBV5-4; J gene: TRBJ2-5; clone size: -
CDR3 protein: CASSQDGDYTDTQYF; CDR3 DNA: TGCGCCAGCAGCCAAGATGGGGACTACACAGATACGCAGTATTTT; D gene: TRBD2; V gene: TRBV4-1; J gene: TRBJ2-3; clone size: -
CDR3 protein: CASSLATSVEGDNEQFF; CDR3 DNA: TGCGCCAGCAGCTTGGCAACTAGCGTGGAAGGGGACAATGAGCAGTTCTTC; D gene: TRBD2; V gene: TRBV5-1; J gene: TRBJ2-1; clone size: -
CDR3 protein: CAWSAASDFYEQYF; CDR3 DNA: TGTGCCTGGAGTGCGGCCTCGGATTTCTACGAGCAGTACTTC; D gene: -; V gene: TRBV30; J gene: TRBJ2-7; clone size: -